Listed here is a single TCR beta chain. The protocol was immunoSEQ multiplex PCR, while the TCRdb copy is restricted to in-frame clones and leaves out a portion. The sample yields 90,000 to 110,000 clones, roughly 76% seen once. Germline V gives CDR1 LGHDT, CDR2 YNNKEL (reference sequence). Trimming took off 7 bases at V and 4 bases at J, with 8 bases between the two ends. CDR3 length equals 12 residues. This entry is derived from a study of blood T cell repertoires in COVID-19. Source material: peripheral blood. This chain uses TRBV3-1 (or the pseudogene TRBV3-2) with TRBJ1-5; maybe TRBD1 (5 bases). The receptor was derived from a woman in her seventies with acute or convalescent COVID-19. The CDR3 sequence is CASTTGNQPQHF. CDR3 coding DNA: TGTGCCAGCACAACAGGAAATCAGCCCCAGCATTTT.